This entry concerns a single T cell receptor beta chain. The data stem from a study of blood T cell repertoires in COVID-19. Across the whole study: Sites across the United States, Italy and Spain contributed samples from acute and convalescent COVID-19.

The protocol was immunoSEQ multiplex PCR, while the TCRdb copy is restricted to in-frame clones and leaves out a portion. The sample has hundreds of thousands of clones; 75% to 90% are singletons. This CDR3 contains 14 residues. Germline V lookup: CDR1 MNHEY, CDR2 SMNVEV (reference sequence). With 3 bases clipped from V and 5 bases from J, the junction kept 4 bases outside the gene matches. Enrolled through a virtual design, the participants were between about 18 and 100 years of age and came from 24 US areas. The sequence was obtained from a woman in her forties or fifties who had recovered from COVID-19. Specimen: PBMCs or T cells enriched from blood (not recorded which). This chain joins TRBV27 and TRBJ2-1; 7 bases are a match to TRBD1. DNA for the CDR3: TGTGCCAGCAGTTTCCTTGACAGGGACAATGAGCAGTTCTTC. Translation: CASSFLDRDNEQFF.